This T cell receptor (beta chain) came from a study of T cell responses to AZD1222 COVID-19 vaccine. Profiling relied on immunoSEQ multiplex PCR, and the TCRdb table lists in-frame clones only, not all of them. Of 100,000 to 150,000 clones listed, 70% to 90% are singletons. The sample consisted of peripheral blood, taken on day 0 of AZD1222 vaccination. The receptor's source is an adult in good health.

CDR3 loop: CASSVGSPSNQPQHF. The CDR3, as DNA: TGTGCCAGCAGCGTTGGCAGCCCTAGCAATCAGCCCCAGCATTTT. The chain has TRBV7-2 and TRBJ1-5; no reliable D call. CDR1 is SGHTA and CDR2 is FQGNSA in the germline V gene. Trimming pared 5 bases from V and 0 bases from J, leaving 11 bases between. CDR3 size: 15 residues.